This T cell receptor (beta chain) was documented in a study of blood T cells in healthy people across ages. About the study: About one barcoded beta molecule per two T cells came from capture by template switching.

Overall study findings and caveats: Estimates based on one million T cells were treated as lower bounds. Naive T cell percentage by flow cytometry tracked strongly with beta diversity.

From germline, CDR1 is SEHNR and CDR2 FQNEAQ (reference sequence). The V segment lost 5 bases and the J segment 5 bases; nucleotides outside the gene matches: 11. The CDR3 is 16 residues long. The authors ran a second PCR of roughly 7 to 11 cycles using a sample-barcoded 5' primer and a J-beta primer mix. TCRdb recomputed calls from the 5' RACE reads with MiXCR, one row per CDR3 protein. The sample contains 700,000 or so distinct CDR3 sequences, roughly 43% of which appear only once. Turning to this clonotype: Its antigen is not known.

The chain recombines TRBV7-9 with TRBJ2-3; 9 positions agree with TRBD1. Sequenced input: blood. This TCR came from a man older than 75 in good health. The CDR3 is CASSKQGASSGDTQYF. The CDR3 DNA reads TGTGCCAGCAGCAAACAGGGGGCTAGCTCGGGAGATACGCAGTATTTT.